The rows below give T cell receptor beta chains drawn from one sample of a study of cytomegalovirus exposure and HLA in healthy donors. Repertoires were generated with immunoSEQ multiplex PCR, while TCRdb's copy carries only in-frame clones and drops some. The data show about 150,000 clones, 85% to 90% seen once. Sequencing was carried out using PBMCs. Source of these receptors: a woman in her late teens or twenties in good health and CMV-seropositive. Both conserved end residues are part of each CDR3. A D gene is named only where the DNA matches it firmly. Not all rows give a size; the values are once, few, many and, for expanded clones, a class.

v_call: TRBV6-5; d_call: NA; clone_size: once; j_call: TRBJ2-2; cdr3_aa: CASSYSLGGELFF
v_call: TRBV27; d_call: NA; clone_size: NA; j_call: TRBJ2-3; cdr3_aa: CASSFTPGDTQYF
v_call: TRBV7-2; d_call: NA; clone_size: NA; j_call: TRBJ2-7; cdr3_aa: CASSLLRDEQYF
v_call: TRBV5-1; d_call: TRBD1; clone_size: NA; j_call: TRBJ2-7; cdr3_aa: CASSNPGTGEVWYF
v_call: TRBV11-2; d_call: NA; clone_size: once; j_call: TRBJ2-3; cdr3_aa: CASSLDPPDTQYF
v_call: TRBV19; d_call: NA; clone_size: NA; j_call: TRBJ2-1; cdr3_aa: CASSMLSGMNEQFF
v_call: TRBV7-6; d_call: TRBD2; clone_size: NA; j_call: TRBJ2-7; cdr3_aa: CASSPGGGPSYEQYF
v_call: TRBV27; d_call: TRBD2; clone_size: NA; j_call: TRBJ2-3; cdr3_aa: CASSPGLASYTQYF
v_call: TRBV23-1; d_call: NA; clone_size: NA; j_call: TRBJ2-3; cdr3_aa: CASSQSPGSGLRRFFWAQDTQYF
v_call: TRBV9; d_call: TRBD2; clone_size: NA; j_call: TRBJ2-3; cdr3_aa: CASSVNIAGETDTQYF
v_call: TRBV9; d_call: NA; clone_size: NA; j_call: TRBJ1-2; cdr3_aa: CASSPDSFYGYTF
v_call: TRBV7-3; d_call: TRBD1; clone_size: NA; j_call: TRBJ2-5; cdr3_aa: CASSSNRQGAGETQYF
v_call: TRBV7-3; d_call: NA; clone_size: NA; j_call: TRBJ2-1; cdr3_aa: CASSLGGKYNEQFF
v_call: TRBV30; d_call: NA; clone_size: NA; j_call: TRBJ2-7; cdr3_aa: CAWSGNSDEQYF
v_call: TRBV2; d_call: NA; clone_size: NA; j_call: TRBJ1-2; cdr3_aa: CASSEVGGWTTYRSNYGYTF
v_call: TRBV11-2; d_call: NA; clone_size: NA; j_call: TRBJ2-1; cdr3_aa: CASSLSSSNEQFF
v_call: TRBV11-3; d_call: TRBD1; clone_size: NA; j_call: TRBJ1-1; cdr3_aa: CASSLDLVGTGNEAFF
v_call: TRBV11-3; d_call: NA; clone_size: NA; j_call: TRBJ2-2; cdr3_aa: CASSGGAPAATGELFF
v_call: TRBV28; d_call: TRBD1; clone_size: NA; j_call: TRBJ1-4; cdr3_aa: CASSLRAGGGKLFF
v_call: TRBV30; d_call: NA; clone_size: NA; j_call: TRBJ2-5; cdr3_aa: CAWSPLTRGQETQYF
v_call: TRBV5-1; d_call: TRBD2; clone_size: NA; j_call: TRBJ2-7; cdr3_aa: CASSLAPSGRGNSYEQYF
v_call: TRBV5-1; d_call: TRBD2; clone_size: NA; j_call: TRBJ2-3; cdr3_aa: CASSLTVSGRSGPDTQYF
v_call: TRBV5-1; d_call: NA; clone_size: few; j_call: TRBJ1-2; cdr3_aa: CASGTNYGYTF
v_call: TRBV2; d_call: TRBD2; clone_size: NA; j_call: TRBJ2-7; cdr3_aa: CASSGTKFYF
v_call: TRBV7-7; d_call: NA; clone_size: NA; j_call: TRBJ1-3; cdr3_aa: CASRKKLDRPSGNTIYF
v_call: TRBV5-6; d_call: NA; clone_size: NA; j_call: TRBJ2-7; cdr3_aa: CASSDGLNYEQYF
v_call: TRBV19; d_call: TRBD2; clone_size: once; j_call: TRBJ2-3; cdr3_aa: CASSIDRGLASTDTQYF
v_call: TRBV27; d_call: NA; clone_size: NA; j_call: TRBJ2-3; cdr3_aa: CASSLSRVVTDTQYF
v_call: TRBV18; d_call: NA; clone_size: NA; j_call: TRBJ1-1; cdr3_aa: CASSPDRTRAFF
v_call: TRBV12-5; d_call: TRBD1; clone_size: NA; j_call: TRBJ2-7; cdr3_aa: CASGLIPGTGLNEQYF
v_call: TRBV6-6; d_call: NA; clone_size: NA; j_call: TRBJ1-1; cdr3_aa: CASSLGRGLEAFF
v_call: TRBV18; d_call: NA; clone_size: once; j_call: TRBJ2-4; cdr3_aa: CASSPSGLAKNIQYF
v_call: TRBV2; d_call: TRBD1; clone_size: NA; j_call: TRBJ1-3; cdr3_aa: CASSEFQWTGVGNTIYF
v_call: TRBV14; d_call: NA; clone_size: once; j_call: TRBJ1-1; cdr3_aa: CASSQDPTRKAEAFF
v_call: TRBV6-7; d_call: TRBD2; clone_size: NA; j_call: TRBJ2-1; cdr3_aa: CASSYDWTSGRDNEQFF
v_call: TRBV9; d_call: TRBD1; clone_size: once; j_call: TRBJ1-2; cdr3_aa: CASSLGGQNYGYTF
v_call: TRBV2; d_call: NA; clone_size: NA; j_call: TRBJ1-1; cdr3_aa: CASKARKMNTEAFF
v_call: TRBV6-1; d_call: TRBD2; clone_size: NA; j_call: TRBJ2-1; cdr3_aa: CASTLAHEQFF
v_call: TRBV4-1; d_call: NA; clone_size: NA; j_call: TRBJ2-1; cdr3_aa: CASSQVPSAYNEQFF
v_call: TRBV28; d_call: TRBD1; clone_size: NA; j_call: TRBJ2-3; cdr3_aa: CASSSRGLVTDTQYF
v_call: TRBV27; d_call: TRBD1; clone_size: NA; j_call: TRBJ1-2; cdr3_aa: CASSYIRTGVIGGYTF
v_call: TRBV6-4; d_call: NA; clone_size: NA; j_call: TRBJ2-3; cdr3_aa: CASSDSGRDTQYF
v_call: TRBV28; d_call: TRBD1; clone_size: NA; j_call: TRBJ1-1; cdr3_aa: CASTPGTDLNTEAFF
v_call: TRBV7-6; d_call: TRBD1; clone_size: NA; j_call: TRBJ2-7; cdr3_aa: CASSFGTETYEQYF
v_call: TRBV11-3; d_call: TRBD1; clone_size: few; j_call: TRBJ2-2; cdr3_aa: CASSRTGGGELFF
v_call: TRBV19; d_call: TRBD2; clone_size: NA; j_call: TRBJ2-2; cdr3_aa: CASSSPGLAGTGELFF
v_call: TRBV27; d_call: NA; clone_size: NA; j_call: TRBJ1-2; cdr3_aa: CASSFHSVSGGYTF
v_call: TRBV5-1; d_call: NA; clone_size: few; j_call: TRBJ2-7; cdr3_aa: CASSLGRSLVRYEQYF
v_call: TRBV2; d_call: TRBD2; clone_size: few; j_call: TRBJ2-1; cdr3_aa: CASSGAVGLAGTEQFF
v_call: TRBV6-5; d_call: NA; clone_size: NA; j_call: TRBJ2-3; cdr3_aa: CASSPGTVTDTQYF
v_call: TRBV13; d_call: TRBD2; clone_size: few; j_call: TRBJ2-3; cdr3_aa: CASRERLAGYPTDTQYF
v_call: TRBV6-5; d_call: TRBD2; clone_size: NA; j_call: TRBJ2-7; cdr3_aa: CASRPPGEGYEQYF
v_call: TRBV7-2; d_call: TRBD1; clone_size: NA; j_call: TRBJ2-7; cdr3_aa: CASSPWNRDRGYEQYF
v_call: TRBV9; d_call: TRBD1; clone_size: NA; j_call: TRBJ2-5; cdr3_aa: CASSAGTAREETQYF
v_call: TRBV6-1; d_call: NA; clone_size: NA; j_call: TRBJ1-5; cdr3_aa: CASSEAGGVGNQPQHF
v_call: TRBV11-1; d_call: TRBD2; clone_size: NA; j_call: TRBJ2-3; cdr3_aa: CASSLDAPSGRLTDTQYF
v_call: TRBV30; d_call: TRBD2; clone_size: NA; j_call: TRBJ2-5; cdr3_aa: CAWRQPPTSGSETQYF
v_call: TRBV6-1; d_call: TRBD2; clone_size: NA; j_call: TRBJ2-1; cdr3_aa: CASQVSGSSYNEQFF
v_call: TRBV29-1; d_call: TRBD1; clone_size: once; j_call: TRBJ1-1; cdr3_aa: CSVRDRENTEAFF